This T cell receptor (beta chain) was retrieved from a study of blood T cells in healthy people across ages. On the study more broadly: T cells yielded about one barcoded beta molecule per two cells through template switching.

A remark on this clonotype: Antigen unknown.

V was pared by 6 bases and J by 11 bases, with 15 bases of the junction left unmatched. CDR1 is SQVTM and CDR2 is ANQGSEA in the germline V gene. The CDR3 extends over 15 amino acids. Next came a second PCR, run for about 7 to 12 cycles, which used a sample-barcoded 5' primer along with a J-beta primer mix. TCRdb re-analysed the 5' RACE reads in MiXCR, keeping a single row per CDR3 protein. Altogether approximately 830,000 distinct CDR3 sequences are present, around 62% being singletons, with the ten largest covering roughly a quarter. Overall study results and limits: A strong correlation between TCR beta diversity and naive T cell percentage was seen. Older age coincided with a roughly linear decline in TCR beta diversity per million T cells.

The clonotype comes from a man aged 25-40 years in good health. The sample taken for sequencing was blood. This chain joins TRBV29-1 and TRBJ2-5; TRBD2 matches 13 bases. The CDR3 region has the DNA TGCAGCGTGGAACTAGCGGGGGGGCATAGGAATGAGCAGTACTTC. Translation: CSVELAGGHRNEQYF.